This T cell receptor (beta chain) was sequenced for a study of regulatory T cells in long-lasting Graves disease. This clonotype has just one count. Extracted PBMC RNA gave rise to the TCR library. Trimming removed 3 bases at V and 0 bases at J, with 9 bases between. The CDR3 totals 14 residues. The V gene's germline CDR1 is SGHTA and CDR2 FQGNSA. MiXCR, run by TCRdb on the reads, gives a single entry per CDR3 protein. The sample includes around 840 distinct CDR3 sequences, 70% to 80% of them seen just once. Sequences were derived from peripheral blood mononuclear cells (PBMCs), sampled with antithyroid drug treatment, in newly diagnosed or persistent Graves disease (not recorded which). This TCR came from a female donor with Graves disease. The chain combines TRBV7-2 with TRBJ2-7, with D possibly matching TRBD2 (5 bases). CDR3 in amino acids: CASSFVSGSYEQYF. Written as DNA, the CDR3 is TGTGCCAGCAGCTTTGTCAGCGGCTCCTACGAGCAGTACTTC.